Below, 2 T cell receptor beta chains from the same sample are listed, as sequenced in a study of monozygotic twins with inflammatory bowel disease. TCRdb derives one entry per CDR3 protein from the 5' RACE reads, leaving out DNA. The repertoire shows 120,000 to 150,000 distinct CDR3 sequences; the top ten hold roughly 2.5%. The material sequenced was blood. Receptors were obtained from a human donor with ulcerative colitis or Crohn's disease, or a healthy co-twin of an affected twin (not recorded which).

The chain carries TRBV5-1 and TRBJ1-2; there is no DNA to check the TCRdb D call of TRBD1. The CDR3 covers 14 residues. Germline V CDR1 and CDR2: SGHRS, YFSETQ. The CDR3 reads CASSLYRDGYGYTF.

The rearrangement links TRBV6-5 to TRBJ2-3; TCRdb selects TRBD1, and the lack of DNA leaves this call unchecked. Germline-derived CDR1 and CDR2 are MNHEY and SVGAGI. The CDR3 loop spans 17 amino acids. CDR3: CASSYSFDGGPTDTQYF.